The rows below give T cell receptor beta chains drawn from one sample of a study of blood T cells in healthy people across ages. Via MiXCR, TCRdb re-called the 5' RACE reads, giving one row per CDR3 protein. The sample contains around 2 million distinct CDR3 sequences, roughly two fifths of which appear only once. The sample was blood. These receptors were collected from a human donor in good health. CDR3s leave out the opening cysteine and the closing phenylalanine or tryptophan.

TRBV20-1,TRBJ2-5,SARGTSGETQY
TRBV7-2,TRBJ2-1,ASSPKGLGAYNEQF
TRBV11-3,TRBJ2-1,ASSLGPAGNNEQF
TRBV28,TRBJ2-3,ASRRIFSDADTQY
TRBV5-5,TRBJ2-1,ASSFYIPGLNNEQF
TRBV28,TRBJ1-2,ASSFATGLGGYT
TRBV29-1,TRBJ1-5,SVAGGRNQPQH
TRBV7-8,TRBJ2-5,ASSRTGIQETQY
TRBV5-1,TRBJ2-1,ASSGGRAFAEQF
TRBV24-1,TRBJ1-1,ATSDSERLSEAF
TRBV27,TRBJ1-1,ASSLFPSGTTEAF
TRBV10-3,TRBJ2-1,AISDGSSRYEQF
TRBV5-1,TRBJ1-2,ASSLLGMANYGYT
TRBV6-2/TRBV6-3,-,ASSPTRTNEQY
TRBV7-9,TRBJ1-2,ASSLGASGYT
TRBV4-1,TRBJ2-1,ASSPIRSGGVYNEQF
TRBV10-3,TRBJ2-7,AISGRQGAYEQY
TRBV12-3/TRBV12-4,TRBJ2-2,ASSTLRDRATGELF
TRBV29-1,TRBJ1-5,SVGDGWGQPQH
TRBV6-1,-,ASRDGQISYNEQY
TRBV7-2,TRBJ2-5,ASSLDTSGGQETQY
TRBV29-1,TRBJ2-5,SVKDFKQETQY
TRBV21-1,TRBJ2-7,AGANKTGPKIPYEQY
TRBV20-1,TRBJ1-2,SARDPYVGEQGNGYT
TRBV24-1,TRBJ1-2,ATSDPGQGNGGYT
TRBV28,TRBJ2-7,ASSLPIPSYEQY
TRBV28,-,ASSQWGLGEEETQY
TRBV4-3,TRBJ2-6,ASSQDRLLSGANVLT
TRBV29-1,TRBJ2-3,SVEEGGFFTDTRY
TRBV12-3/TRBV12-4,TRBJ1-2,ASSLAPLQGGHGYT
TRBV2,TRBJ1-6,ASSAYGTETDNSPLH
TRBV6-1,TRBJ2-3,ASSEEIRTGQY
TRBV20-1,TRBJ2-7,SAKIPNRAYNEQY
TRBV7-9,TRBJ2-5,ASSLGGGLRKEQY
TRBV9,TRBJ2-1,ASSVGRVADEQF
TRBV27,TRBJ2-5,ASANRIAGRETQY
TRBV19,TRBJ1-5,ASSRSRQPQH
TRBV6-5,TRBJ1-4,ASRPTGVNEKLF
TRBV6-2/TRBV6-3,TRBJ2-4,AGSADVAKNIQY
TRBV2,TRBJ1-5,ASSRATRGQPQH
TRBV18,TRBJ2-1,ASSGGLAGTGSYNEQF
TRBV7-9,TRBJ2-5,ASSLLGAGGTQY
TRBV5-1,TRBJ2-4,ASSSGTGGIGQY
TRBV15,TRBJ2-1,ATSRDVIVNEQV
TRBV6-2/TRBV6-3,TRBJ2-1,ASSSGWVAGGPVANEQF
TRBV19,TRBJ1-5,ASMDRASGQPQH
TRBV6-6,TRBJ2-7,ASSYKGGWSIYEQY
TRBV12-3/TRBV12-4,TRBJ2-7,ASSFTGVISYEQY
TRBV5-1,TRBJ2-1,ASNWDRVENEQF
TRBV13,TRBJ2-5,ASSPRPRLVLETQY
TRBV20-1,TRBJ2-7,SASRLAGVSNEQY
TRBV2,TRBJ2-2,ASMMGVDSAGELF
TRBV6-2/TRBV6-3,TRBJ2-2,ASTSGTGYAGELF
TRBV3-1,TRBJ2-4,ASSPPGRKANIQY
TRBV10-2,TRBJ2-1,ASSRLGVSYNEQF
TRBV24-1,TRBJ2-1,ATSDLGLAGYNEQF
TRBV19,TRBJ1-6,ASRRSGQGNSPLH
TRBV9,TRBJ2-4,ASSGLTRGDIQY